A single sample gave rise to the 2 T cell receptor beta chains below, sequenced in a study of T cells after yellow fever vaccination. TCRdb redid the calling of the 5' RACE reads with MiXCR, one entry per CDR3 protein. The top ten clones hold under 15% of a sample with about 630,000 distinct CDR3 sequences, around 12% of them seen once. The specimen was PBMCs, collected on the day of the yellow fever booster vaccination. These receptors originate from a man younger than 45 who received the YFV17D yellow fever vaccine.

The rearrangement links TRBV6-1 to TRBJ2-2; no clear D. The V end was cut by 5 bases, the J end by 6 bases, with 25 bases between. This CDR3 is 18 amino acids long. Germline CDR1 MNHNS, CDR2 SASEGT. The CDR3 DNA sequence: TGTGCCAGCAGTCAGTTTACGACCCGGACGGATAGGGCCGGGGAGCTGTTTTTT. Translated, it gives CASSQFTTRTDRAGELFF.

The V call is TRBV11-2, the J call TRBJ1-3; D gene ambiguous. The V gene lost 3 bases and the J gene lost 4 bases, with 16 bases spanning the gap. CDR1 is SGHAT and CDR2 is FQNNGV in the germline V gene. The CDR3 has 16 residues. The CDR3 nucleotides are TGTGCCAGCAGCTTCGGACTCCAAGAGTCAGGAAACACCATATATTTT. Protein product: CASSFGLQESGNTIYF.